Described below is a single TCR beta chain sequence and its context. Its antigen is unidentified. Produced via immunoSEQ multiplex PCR; TCRdb's table is partial and in-frame only. The data show more than 85,000 clones, over 75% seen once. V lost 4 bases and J 4 bases, leaving 16 bases between the germline ends. Germline V gene data show CDR1 as SGHVS and CDR2 as FNYEAQ. CDR3 length equals 16 residues. The data were taken from a study of T cell responses to AZD1222 COVID-19 vaccine. Whole-study context: Samples with a second dose at about 4 or about 12 weeks were pooled together.

Regarding the study as a whole: Only a handful of people who got AZD1222 tested seropositive at baseline.

The chain recombines TRBV7-6 with TRBJ1-4; no definite D call. The sequence was obtained from an adult in good health. This sample comprised peripheral blood, obtained on day 0 of AZD1222 vaccination. CDR3 residues: CASSSGRGVHNEKLFF. For the CDR3, the DNA is TGTGCCAGCAGCTCAGGACGTGGGGTCCATAATGAAAAACTGTTTTTT.